Listed below are T cell receptor beta chains from one sample, sequenced in a study of blood T cell repertoires in COVID-19. TCRdb keeps only in-frame clones here, not all; method: immunoSEQ multiplex PCR. The table has around 70,000 clones, around 90% seen once; the top ten hold 4% to 5.5%. The sequenced sample was peripheral blood. The receptors here all came from a human donor in a cohort sampled during active COVID-19. The CDR3 runs from the conserved cysteine through the conserved F or W. D genes are given only for firm matches. Size tells how often a clone was seen (once, few, many) or the class of an expanded clone, and some rows leave it out.

TGTGCCAGCAGCCCAACGGCCCGGGACACCGGGGAGCTGTTTTTT,CASSPTARDTGELFF,TRBJ2-2,NA,TRBV5-4,NA
TGTGCCAGCAGCCAAGATTCATCGGGCGAGCAGTACTTC,CASSQDSSGEQYF,TRBJ2-7,NA,TRBV3-1/TRBV3-2,few
TGTGCCAGCAGCCCGCGACTAGCGGGGGTCCCTTCCTACAATGAGCAGTTCTTC,CASSPRLAGVPSYNEQFF,TRBJ2-1,TRBD2,TRBV27,NA
TGCGCCAGCAGCTTGAGGGGGACTAGCGGGGGACCCACAGATACGCAGTATTTT,CASSLRGTSGGPTDTQYF,TRBJ2-3,TRBD2,TRBV5-1,once
TGTGCCAGCAGCTTGGCCGGGGCTAGAGGGGGGGAGGACACTGAAGCTTTCTTT,CASSLAGARGGEDTEAFF,TRBJ1-1,NA,TRBV5-4,NA
TGTGCCAGCAGCGCTGACATTTCAGGGGGAGGTACATTGAACTATGGCTACACCTTC,CASSADISGGGTLNYGYTF,TRBJ1-2,TRBD1,TRBV9,NA
TGCAGCGTTTACGAGCGGGGAAATGAGCAGTTCTTC,CSVYERGNEQFF,TRBJ2-1,TRBD2,TRBV29-1,NA
TGTGCCAGCAGCTCTCTAGGGGGCGTGGAGACCCAGTACTTC,CASSSLGGVETQYF,TRBJ2-5,TRBD1,TRBV6-2/TRBV6-3,NA
TGTGCCAGCAGTTACGGCGCGGGGGGCCGCCTCGATGAGCAGTTCTTC,CASSYGAGGRLDEQFF,TRBJ2-1,TRBD2,TRBV6-2/TRBV6-3,once
TGTGCCAGCAGCTTGGTAGGGGGAGAGGACGAGCAGTACTTC,CASSLVGGEDEQYF,TRBJ2-7,NA,TRBV5-4,few
TGTGCCAGCAGTGAGCTGGACAGCCCAAGCACAGATACGCAGTATTTT,CASSELDSPSTDTQYF,TRBJ2-3,NA,TRBV6-1,NA
TGCGCCAGCAGTGGATCCGGTTCATCTATTCAGTACTTC,CASSGSGSSIQYF,TRBJ2-4,NA,TRBV10-2,NA
TGTGCCTGGAGCCCGGAGCTCTCTCTTGGCACTGAAGCTTTCTTT,CAWSPELSLGTEAFF,TRBJ1-1,NA,TRBV30,NA
TGTGCCAGCAGGCTCACAGGGGGGGCCTACGAGCAGTACTTC,CASRLTGGAYEQYF,TRBJ2-7,NA,TRBV6-5,NA
TGTGCCAGCAGCCAATCCAGGGGGCCCAACTATGGCTACACCTTC,CASSQSRGPNYGYTF,TRBJ1-2,TRBD1,TRBV16,NA
TGTGCCAGCAGTTCGACAGGGACCGGCGCTTTCTTT,CASSSTGTGAFF,TRBJ1-1,TRBD1,TRBV5-6,NA